The entry below gives a single T cell receptor (beta chain) sequence along with its context. Sequencing was performed with immunoSEQ multiplex PCR; in TCRdb, only in-frame clones are kept and a portion is missing. Among approximately 99,000 clones listed, just under 85% were seen once. These data come from a study of control samples from healthy donors and cancer patients. The specimen was blood. The TCR comes from a man in his late teens or twenties in good health.

CDR3 protein: CASSLVGPQETQYF. The CDR3 DNA reads TGTGCCAGCAGCTTGGTCGGTCCGCAAGAGACCCAGTACTTC. The J gene is TRBJ2-5, the V gene TRBV5-4; D remains unclear. Germline loops: CDR1 SGHNT, CDR2 YYREEE (reference sequence). The CDR3 is 14 amino acids. The V end lost 0 bases, the J end lost 2 bases, and 8 bases lay between the germline ends.